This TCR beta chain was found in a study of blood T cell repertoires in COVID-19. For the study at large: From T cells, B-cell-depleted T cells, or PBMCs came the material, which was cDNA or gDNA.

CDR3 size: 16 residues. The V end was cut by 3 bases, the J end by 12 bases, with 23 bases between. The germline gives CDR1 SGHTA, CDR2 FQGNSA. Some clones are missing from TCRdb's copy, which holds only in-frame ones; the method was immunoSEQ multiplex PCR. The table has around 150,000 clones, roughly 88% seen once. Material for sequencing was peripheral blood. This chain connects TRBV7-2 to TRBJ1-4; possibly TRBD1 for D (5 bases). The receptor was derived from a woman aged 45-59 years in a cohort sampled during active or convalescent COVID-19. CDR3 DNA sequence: TGTGCCAGCAGCTTTTTCTCGGGACTCCTAAATGTGCAACTGTTTTTT. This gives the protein CASSFFSGLLNVQLFF.